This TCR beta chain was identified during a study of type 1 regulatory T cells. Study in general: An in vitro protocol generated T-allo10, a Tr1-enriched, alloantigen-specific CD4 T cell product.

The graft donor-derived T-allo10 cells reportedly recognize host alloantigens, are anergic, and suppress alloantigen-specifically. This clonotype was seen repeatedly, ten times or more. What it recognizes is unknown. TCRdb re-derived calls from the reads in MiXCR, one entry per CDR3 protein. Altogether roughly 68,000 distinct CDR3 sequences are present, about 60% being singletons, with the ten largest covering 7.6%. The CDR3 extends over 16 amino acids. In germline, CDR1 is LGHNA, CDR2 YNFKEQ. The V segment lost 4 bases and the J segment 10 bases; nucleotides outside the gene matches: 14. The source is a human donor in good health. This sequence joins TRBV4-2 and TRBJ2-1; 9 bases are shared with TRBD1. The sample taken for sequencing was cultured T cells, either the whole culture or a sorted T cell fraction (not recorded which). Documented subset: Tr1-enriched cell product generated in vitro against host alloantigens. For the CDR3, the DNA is TGTGCCAGCAGCCTTCCGGGACAGGGCGCTATAGGAGAGCAGTTCTTC. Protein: CASSLPGQGAIGEQFF.